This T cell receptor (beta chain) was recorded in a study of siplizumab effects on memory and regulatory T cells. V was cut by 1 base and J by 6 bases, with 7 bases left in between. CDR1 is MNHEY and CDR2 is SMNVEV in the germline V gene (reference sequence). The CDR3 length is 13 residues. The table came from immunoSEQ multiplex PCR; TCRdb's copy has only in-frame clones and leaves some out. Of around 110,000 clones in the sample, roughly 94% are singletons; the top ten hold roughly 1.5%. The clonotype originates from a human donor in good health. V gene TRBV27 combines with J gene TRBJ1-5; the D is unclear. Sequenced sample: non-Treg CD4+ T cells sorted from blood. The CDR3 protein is CASSLYVSQPQHF. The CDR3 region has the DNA TGTGCCAGCAGTTTATACGTCAGTCAGCCCCAGCATTTT.